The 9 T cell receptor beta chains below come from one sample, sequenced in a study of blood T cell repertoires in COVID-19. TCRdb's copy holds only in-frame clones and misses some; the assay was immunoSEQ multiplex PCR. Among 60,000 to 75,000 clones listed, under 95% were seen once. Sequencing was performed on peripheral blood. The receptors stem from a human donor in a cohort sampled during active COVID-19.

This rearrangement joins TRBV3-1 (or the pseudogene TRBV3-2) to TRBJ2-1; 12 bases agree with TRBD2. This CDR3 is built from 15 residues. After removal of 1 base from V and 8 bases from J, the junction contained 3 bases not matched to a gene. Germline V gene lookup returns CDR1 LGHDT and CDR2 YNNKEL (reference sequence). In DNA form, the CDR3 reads TGTGCCAGCAGCCAAGGGCTAGCGGGAGGGGATGAGCAGTTCTTC. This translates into CASSQGLAGGDEQFF.

CDR3 residues: CASSQLAGVSEQYF. The CDR3 coding sequence is TGTGCCAGCAGCCAACTAGCGGGAGTATCCGAGCAGTACTTC. The chain links TRBV4-2 to TRBJ2-7, with 10 positions matching TRBD2. V was pared by 2 bases and J by 6 bases, with 4 bases of the junction left unmatched. The CDR3 is made up of 14 amino acids. Germline V gene sequence: CDR1 LGHNA, CDR2 YNFKEQ.

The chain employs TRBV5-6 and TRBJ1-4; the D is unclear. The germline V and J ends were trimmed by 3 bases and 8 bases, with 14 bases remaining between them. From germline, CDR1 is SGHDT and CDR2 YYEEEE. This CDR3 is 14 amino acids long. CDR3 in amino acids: CASSSLAPGEKLFF. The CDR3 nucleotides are TGTGCCAGCAGCTCCCTGGCCCCGGGAGAAAAACTGTTTTTT.

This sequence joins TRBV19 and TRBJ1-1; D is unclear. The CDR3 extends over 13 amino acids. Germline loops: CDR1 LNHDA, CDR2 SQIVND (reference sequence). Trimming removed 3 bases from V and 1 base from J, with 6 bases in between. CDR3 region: CASSITENTEAFF. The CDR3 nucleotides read TGTGCCAGTAGTATCACAGAGAACACTGAAGCTTTCTTT.

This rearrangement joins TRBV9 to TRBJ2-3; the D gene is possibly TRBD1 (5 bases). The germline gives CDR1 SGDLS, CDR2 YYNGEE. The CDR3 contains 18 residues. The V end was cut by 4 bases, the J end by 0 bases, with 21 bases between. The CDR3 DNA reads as TGTGCCAGCAGCCCGTCCCCCCCAGGGCCAACTAGCACAGATACGCAGTATTTT. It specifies CASSPSPPGPTSTDTQYF.

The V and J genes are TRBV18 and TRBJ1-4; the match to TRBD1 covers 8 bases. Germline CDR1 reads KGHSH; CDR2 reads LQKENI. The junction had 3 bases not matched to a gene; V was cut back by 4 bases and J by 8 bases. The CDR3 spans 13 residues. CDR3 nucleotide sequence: TGTGCCAGCTCACGCGGACAGGGAGAAAAACTGTTTTTT. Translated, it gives CASSRGQGEKLFF.

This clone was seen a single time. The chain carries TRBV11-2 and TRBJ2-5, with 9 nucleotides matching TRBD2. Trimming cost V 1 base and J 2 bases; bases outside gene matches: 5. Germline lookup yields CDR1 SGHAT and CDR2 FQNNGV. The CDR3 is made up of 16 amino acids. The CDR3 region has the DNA TGTGCCAGCAGCTTAGGGGCGGGAGGGTCGCAAGAGACCCAGTACTTC. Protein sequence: CASSLGAGGSQETQYF.

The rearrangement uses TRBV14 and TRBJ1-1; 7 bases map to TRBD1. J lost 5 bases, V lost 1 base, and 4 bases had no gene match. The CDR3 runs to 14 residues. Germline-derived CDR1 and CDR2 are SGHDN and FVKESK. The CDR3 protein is CASSQVRGWTEAFF. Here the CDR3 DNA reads TGTGCCAGCAGCCAAGTCAGGGGGTGGACTGAAGCTTTCTTT.

The CDR3 bases are TGTGCCAGCAGACAGGGGAATTCACCCCTCCACTTT. Translated: CASRQGNSPLHF. The chain carries TRBV6-5 and TRBJ1-6; the match to TRBD1 covers 7 bases. Germline-derived CDR1 and CDR2 are MNHEY and SVGAGI. The CDR3 has 12 residues. Trimming took 6 bases from V and 7 from J; bases not matched to a gene: 0.